Listed below are T cell receptor beta chains from one sample, sequenced in a study of blood T cell repertoires in COVID-19. Assay: immunoSEQ multiplex PCR; the TCRdb copy retains only in-frame clones and omits some. Of 71,000 or so clones in the sample, 80% to 90% were seen once. Sequenced: peripheral blood. The receptors stem from a man aged 45-65 years with active COVID-19. CDR3s include the opening cysteine and the closing phenylalanine or tryptophan. A D gene is named only where the DNA matches it firmly. Where a row states a size, it is once, few, many or the class of an expanded clone; other rows omit it.

15	TRBV6-5	-	TRBD1	TRBJ2-7	TGTGCCAGCAGTTACGCCGCGACAGGGGTCTACGAGCAGTACTTC	CASSYAATGVYEQYF
14	TRBV2	-	-	TRBJ1-2	TGTGCCAGCACCGGCGGACTAATGACCTATGGCTACACCTTC	CASTGGLMTYGYTF
17	TRBV28	once	TRBD2	TRBJ2-3	TGTGCCAGCAGTTTTAGACGAGCGGGAGCAGGGACAGATACGCAGTATTTT	CASSFRRAGAGTDTQYF
18	TRBV7-9	-	TRBD1	TRBJ1-1	TGTGCCAGCAGCTTAGCGGGGGCCGGGACAGGGAGGAACACTGAAGCTTTCTTT	CASSLAGAGTGRNTEAFF
15	TRBV7-2	-	-	TRBJ1-6	TGTGCCAGCAGACGCGGGACTTCTGCTGAGGGTCCCCTCCACTTT	CASRRGTSAEGPLHF
17	TRBV28	medium-sized	TRBD1	TRBJ2-7	TGTGCCAGCAGTTTACCTCTCGGACAGGGGGCAAGCTACGAGCAGTACTTC	CASSLPLGQGASYEQYF
13	TRBV7-9	medium-sized	-	TRBJ1-1	TGTGCCAGCAGGCGGCCGGAGAACACTGAAGCTTTCTTT	CASRRPENTEAFF
17	TRBV30	-	-	TRBJ1-6	TGTGCCTGGAGTGCTTACAGGGAGAGCTCCTATAATTCACCCCTCCACTTT	CAWSAYRESSYNSPLHF
13	TRBV2	-	TRBD1	TRBJ1-3	TGTGCCAGCAGTCTGGACAGGGGAAACACCATATATTTT	CASSLDRGNTIYF
14	TRBV7-3	-	-	TRBJ2-3	TGTGCCAGCAGCCCCCTGTCTAGCACAGATACGCAGTATTTT	CASSPLSSTDTQYF
17	TRBV4-3	-	TRBD1	TRBJ1-3	TGCGCCAGCAGCCAAGATCGGCAGGGGGTATTTGGAAACACCATATATTTT	CASSQDRQGVFGNTIYF
14	TRBV28	-	TRBD1	TRBJ1-2	TGTGCCAGCAGTTCGAGTAAGACAGGGTTTGGCTACACCTTC	CASSSSKTGFGYTF
14	TRBV9	-	TRBD2	TRBJ2-7	TGTGCCAGCAGCATGAGCGGGAAATTGGACGAGCAGTACTTC	CASSMSGKLDEQYF
14	TRBV6-5	-	TRBD1	TRBJ2-3	TGTGCCAGCAGGAGGACAGGGGACCCAGATACGCAGTATTTT	CASRRTGDPDTQYF
12	TRBV29-1	-	-	TRBJ1-1	TGCAGCGTTGTGCGTGCGAACACTGAAGCTTTCTTT	CSVVRANTEAFF
15	TRBV4-1	once	-	TRBJ2-2	TGCGCCAGCAGGCCTGACAGATGGAGCACCGGGGAGCTGTTTTTT	CASRPDRWSTGELFF
13	TRBV19	-	-	TRBJ1-5	TGTGCCAGTGCCCGGACAGCCAATCAGCCCCAGCATTTT	CASARTANQPQHF
14	TRBV27	-	TRBD2	TRBJ2-3	TGTGCCAGCAGTCCGGGACTACACACAGATACGCAGTATTTT	CASSPGLHTDTQYF
16	TRBV5-1	-	-	TRBJ2-1	TGCGCCAGCAGCTTGGCCGAAGTCTACTCCTACAATGAGCAGTTCTTC	CASSLAEVYSYNEQFF
14	TRBV7-2	-	-	TRBJ2-5	TGTGCCAGCAGCTTGAGGAGGAGTGGAGAGACCCAGTACTTC	CASSLRRSGETQYF
14	TRBV4-3	-	TRBD1	TRBJ2-7	TGCGCCAGCAGCCAGAAGACAGGGAACCACGAGCAGTACTTC	CASSQKTGNHEQYF
14	TRBV18	-	-	TRBJ1-1	TGTGCCAGCTCACCGGGACTGTTGAACACTGAAGCTTTCTTT	CASSPGLLNTEAFF
12	TRBV30	-	-	TRBJ1-1	TGTGCCTGGAGCGAAGACAATCCGAGAGCTTTCTTT	CAWSEDNPRAFF
14	TRBV4-3	-	-	TRBJ1-2	TGCGCCAGCAGCCACACGCGGGGGGCGGGTGGCTACACCTTC	CASSHTRGAGGYTF
13	TRBV19	-	-	TRBJ2-7	TGTGCCAGTAGTTCTGGCAAATCCTACGAGCAGTACTTC	CASSSGKSYEQYF
16	TRBV14	-	-	TRBJ1-5	TGTGCCAGCAGCCCCCGGTTGGGCCGCGGGGATCAGCCCCAGCATTTT	CASSPRLGRGDQPQHF
17	TRBV3-1/TRBV3-2	-	TRBD1	TRBJ1-2	TGTGCCAGCAGCCATGCCAGGGGGAACCGCAACTACTATGGCTACACCTTC	CASSHARGNRNYYGYTF
16	TRBV18	-	TRBD2	TRBJ2-1	TGTGCCAGCTCACGCTCTAGCGGGGGGGCAGGGAATGAGCAGTTCTTC	CASSRSSGGAGNEQFF
15	TRBV3-1/TRBV3-2	-	TRBD1	TRBJ2-7	TGTGCCAGCAGCTACTGGGGACAGAACTCCTACGAGCAGTACTTC	CASSYWGQNSYEQYF
16	TRBV19	-	-	TRBJ1-2	TGTGCCAGCACCCCTTTATCAGGGGAAGATATCTATGGCTACACCTTC	CASTPLSGEDIYGYTF
14	TRBV24-1	-	TRBD1	TRBJ1-2	TGTGCCACCAGTGATATCCGGGACAGTTCCGGCTACACCTTC	CATSDIRDSSGYTF
17	TRBV7-2	-	-	TRBJ1-2	TGTGCCAGCAGCTTACGAGGGGGTACAGATCGAAACTATGGCTACACCTTC	CASSLRGGTDRNYGYTF